The 15 T cell receptor beta chains in this list originate from one sample, sequenced in a study of T-cell memory formation after mild COVID-19. TCRdb processed the 5' RACE reads anew with MiXCR; each CDR3 protein has one entry. The sample yields roughly 250,000 distinct CDR3 sequences, approximately 16% seen once. The material sequenced was PBMCs or a T cell subset sorted from them (not recorded which). The origin of the receptors is a man aged 18-30 years who had mild COVID-19 (a few samples of this study predate the infection). Cell type and time point are not known.

The V call is TRBV12-3 or TRBV12-4, the J call TRBJ1-1; unclear D gene. The CDR3 loop spans 10 amino acids. Trimming stripped 11 bases from V and 6 bases from J, with 10 bases between. The CDR3 is CASGRAEAFF. In nucleotides, the CDR3 is TGTGCCTCTGGACGCGCTGAAGCTTTCTTT.

In its sample, this clonotype was seen a few times. The chain joins TRBV15 to TRBJ2-5, with unresolved D. The CDR3 loop spans 17 amino acids. V was trimmed by 1 base and J by 0 bases, leaving 15 bases between them. Germline CDR1 and CDR2: LNHNV and YYDKDF (reference sequence). The CDR3 spells CATSRGIGSAYQETQYF. The CDR3 DNA sequence: TGTGCCACCAGCAGAGGAATCGGCAGTGCCTACCAAGAGACCCAGTACTTC.

J is TRBJ1-1 and V is TRBV3-1, with TRBD1 identical over 7 bases. The ends lost 1 base at V and 5 bases at J; junction bases unmatched: 4. The CDR3 extends over 14 amino acids. CDR1 and CDR2 (germline): LGHDT, YNNKEL (reference sequence). DNA for the CDR3: TGTGCCAGCAGCCAAGGACAGGGTGTTACTGAAGCTTTCTTT. Translating it yields CASSQGQGVTEAFF.

The chain uses TRBV20-1 and TRBJ1-3; no clear D gene. Germline CDR1 is DFQATT and CDR2 is SNEGSKA (reference sequence). Trimming took off 2 bases at V and 4 bases at J, with 12 bases between the two ends. CDR3 size: 14 residues. This chain's CDR3 is CSARSGSSGNTIYF. The CDR3 nucleotides are TGCAGTGCTAGAAGTGGTTCGAGCGGAAACACCATATATTTT.

This clonotype occurred once. The chain combines TRBV4-2 with TRBJ2-3; possible D gene TRBD2, 5 bases. The CDR3 totals 14 residues. V shed 1 base and J shed 6 bases, with 11 bases lying between them. Germline values: CDR1 LGHNA, CDR2 YNFKEQ. The CDR3 spells CASSQGGPGDTQYF. The CDR3 coding sequence is TGTGCCAGCAGCCAAGGAGGACCGGGGGATACGCAGTATTTT.

The chain carries TRBV5-1 and TRBJ2-5; 10 positions match TRBD1. V lost 5 bases and J lost 7; bases outside the gene matches: 2. The CDR3 contains 12 residues. CDR1 SGHRS and CDR2 YFSETQ come from the germline V gene. The CDR3: CASSWDRGTQYF. The CDR3 coding sequence is TGCGCCAGCAGTTGGGACAGGGGGACCCAGTACTTC.

This clonotype was seen a few times. V is TRBV6-5 and J is TRBJ2-3; a weak D match, TRBD2 (7 bases). V dropped 6 bases and J dropped 3 bases, with 13 bases sitting between them. The CDR3 totals 14 residues. The germline V gene has CDR1 MNHEY and CDR2 SVGAGI. CDR3 protein: CASRGRGLTDTQYF. The CDR3 bases are TGTGCCAGCAGAGGGCGGGGGCTTACAGATACGCAGTATTTT.

This chain links TRBV6-2 or TRBV6-3 with TRBJ1-5; D possibly corresponds to TRBD1 (5 bases). Per germline, CDR1 MNHEY and CDR2 SVGEGT. Trimming left V 5 bases short and J 3 bases short, with 20 bases between. The CDR3 is 17 amino acids. The DNA of the CDR3 is TGTGCCAGCAGTCTTGGTACGAGGGGCCCTTTCAATCAGCCCCAGCATTTT. Its translation: CASSLGTRGPFNQPQHF.

The chain recombines TRBV5-6 with TRBJ1-2, with D unclear. The V gene's germline CDR1 is SGHDT and CDR2 YYEEEE. CDR3 length: 13 residues. Trimming cost V 4 bases and J 4 bases, with 11 bases left between them. This CDR3 reads CASSIGRPYGYTF. CDR3 nucleotide sequence: TGTGCCAGCAGCATCGGACGTCCCTATGGCTACACCTTC.

The chain links TRBV7-9 to TRBJ2-7; possible D gene TRBD1, 6 bases. Trimming left V 5 bases short and J 1 base short, with 12 bases between. The CDR3 length is 14 residues. Germline values: CDR1 SEHNR, CDR2 FQNEAQ (reference sequence). The CDR3, as DNA: TGTGCCAGCAGCCCACCGACAGGTTCCTACGAGCAGTACTTC. It codes for CASSPPTGSYEQYF.

The chain has TRBV12-3 or TRBV12-4 and TRBJ1-1; TRBD1 matches 7 bases. The CDR3 has 12 amino acids. The ends lost 11 bases at V and 5 bases at J; junction bases unmatched: 8. The CDR3, as DNA: TGTGCCGTTCGAAGGGGGCGGACTGAAGCTTTCTTT. It yields the protein CAVRRGRTEAFF.

Note on this clonotype: An end of the junction does not agree with germline; a read error may underlie this. The J gene is TRBJ2-3, the V gene TRBV6-5; 8 nucleotides agree with TRBD1. Germline V gene lookup returns CDR1 MNHEY and CDR2 SVGAGI. The CDR3 runs 15 residues. The CDR3 loop is CDSSTGGRGTDTQYF. The CDR3 DNA reads as TGTGACAGCAGTACAGGGGGACGCGGCACAGATACGCAGTATTTT.

This clonotype appeared a few times. The genes are TRBV7-3 and TRBJ2-3; possibly TRBD2 for D (7 bases). Germline V lookup: CDR1 SGHTA, CDR2 FQGTGA. V dropped 5 bases and J dropped 3 bases, with 15 bases sitting between them. The CDR3 runs 15 residues. The CDR3 sequence: CASSRGGRETDTQYF. The CDR3 coding sequence is TGTGCCAGCAGCCGCGGGGGCCGGGAGACAGATACGCAGTATTTT.

The chain couples TRBV7-2 to TRBJ2-3; D unclear. The V gene lost 3 bases and the J gene lost 1 base, with 5 bases spanning the gap. This CDR3 comprises 13 residues. CDR1 SGHTA and CDR2 FQGNSA come from the germline V gene. The CDR3 spells CASSFIGTDTQYF. The CDR3 DNA follows: TGTGCCAGCAGCTTTATAGGCACAGATACGCAGTATTTT.

The chain couples TRBV19 to TRBJ1-1, with D perhaps matching TRBD1 (5 bases). V shed 6 bases and J shed 0 bases, with 14 bases lying between them. The germline V gene encodes CDR1 LNHDA and CDR2 SQIVND (reference sequence). CDR3 length: 15 amino acids. The DNA of the CDR3 is TGTGCCAGTAGCGGACACCAGAGGTTGAACACTGAAGCTTTCTTT. This encodes CASSGHQRLNTEAFF.